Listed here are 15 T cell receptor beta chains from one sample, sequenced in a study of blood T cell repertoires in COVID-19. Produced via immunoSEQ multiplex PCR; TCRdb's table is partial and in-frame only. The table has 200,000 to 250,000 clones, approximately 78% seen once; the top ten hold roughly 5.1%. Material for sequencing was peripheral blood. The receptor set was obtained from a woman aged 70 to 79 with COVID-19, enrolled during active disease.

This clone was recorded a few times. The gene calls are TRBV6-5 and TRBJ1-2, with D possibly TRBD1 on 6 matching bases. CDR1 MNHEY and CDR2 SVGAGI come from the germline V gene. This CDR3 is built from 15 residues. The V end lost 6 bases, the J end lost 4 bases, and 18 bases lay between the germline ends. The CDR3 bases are TGTGCCAGCAGCCCCCGCAAAGGGACACTCTATGGCTACACCTTC. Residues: CASSPRKGTLYGYTF.

The CDR3 reads CASSPMIGRGTQEHNEQFF. In DNA form, the CDR3 reads TGTGCCAGCAGTCCTATGATAGGGAGGGGGACACAGGAACACAATGAGCAGTTCTTC. This sequence joins TRBV27 and TRBJ2-1, with a weak D call TRBD2 (7 bases). CDR1 and CDR2 from the germline V gene are MNHEY and SMNVEV (reference sequence). The CDR3 spans 19 residues. The V end was cut by 5 bases, the J end by 5 bases, with 28 bases between.

The CDR3 region has the DNA TGTGCCAGTAGTATAGGAAGGGGAGGTGGTGAAAAACTGTTTTTT. This sequence encodes CASSIGRGGGEKLFF. The rearrangement uses TRBV19 and TRBJ1-4; D might be TRBD1 (5 bases). Trimming shortened V by 1 base and J by 7 bases, and 13 bases separated the two germline ends. The CDR3 contains 15 residues. CDR1 is LNHDA, CDR2 SQIVND, per germline (reference sequence).

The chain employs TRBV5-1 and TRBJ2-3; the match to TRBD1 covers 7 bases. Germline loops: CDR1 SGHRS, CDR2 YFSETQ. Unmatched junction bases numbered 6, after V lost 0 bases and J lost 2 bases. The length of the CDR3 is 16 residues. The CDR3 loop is CASSLAGTATTDTQYF. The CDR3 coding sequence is TGCGCCAGCAGCTTGGCCGGGACAGCTACCACAGATACGCAGTATTTT.

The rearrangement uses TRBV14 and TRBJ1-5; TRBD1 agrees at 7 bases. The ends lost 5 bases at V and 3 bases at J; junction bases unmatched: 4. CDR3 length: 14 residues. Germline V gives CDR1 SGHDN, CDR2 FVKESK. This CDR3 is CASSYGQVNQPQHF. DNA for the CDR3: TGTGCCAGCAGCTACGGACAGGTCAATCAGCCCCAGCATTTT.

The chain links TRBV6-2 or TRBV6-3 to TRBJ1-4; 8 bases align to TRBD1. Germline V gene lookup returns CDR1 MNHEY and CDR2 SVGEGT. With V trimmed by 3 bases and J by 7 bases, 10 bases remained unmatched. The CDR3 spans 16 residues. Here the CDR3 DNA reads TGTGCCAGCAGTTATGACTCAGGGGGCGGAAGTGAAAAACTGTTTTTT. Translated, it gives CASSYDSGGGSEKLFF.

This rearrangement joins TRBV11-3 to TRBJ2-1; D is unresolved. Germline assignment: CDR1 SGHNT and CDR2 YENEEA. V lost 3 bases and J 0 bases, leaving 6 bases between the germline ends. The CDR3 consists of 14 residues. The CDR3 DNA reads TGTGCCAGCAGCTTGAGTAGCTCCTACAATGAGCAGTTCTTC. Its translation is CASSLSSSYNEQFF.

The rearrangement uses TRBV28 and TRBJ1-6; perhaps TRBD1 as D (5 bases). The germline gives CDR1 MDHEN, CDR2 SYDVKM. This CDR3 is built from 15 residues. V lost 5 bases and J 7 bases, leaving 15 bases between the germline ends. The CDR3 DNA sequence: TGTGCCAGCAGTCCAGGGTCTACGAGCAATTCACCCCTCCACTTT. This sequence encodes CASSPGSTSNSPLHF.

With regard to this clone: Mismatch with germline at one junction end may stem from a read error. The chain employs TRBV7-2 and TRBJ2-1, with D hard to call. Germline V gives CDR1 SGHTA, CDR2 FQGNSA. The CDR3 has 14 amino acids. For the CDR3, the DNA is TGTGCCAGCAGTTTAGACCCCAGCTACAATGAGCAGTTCTTC. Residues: CASSLDPSYNEQFF.

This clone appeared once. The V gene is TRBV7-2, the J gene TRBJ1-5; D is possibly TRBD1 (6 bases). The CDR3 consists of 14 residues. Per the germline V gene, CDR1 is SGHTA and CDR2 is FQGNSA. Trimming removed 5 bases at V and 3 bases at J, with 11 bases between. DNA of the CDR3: TGTGCCAGCAGCACTGGACAGCCCAATCAGCCCCAGCATTTT. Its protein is CASSTGQPNQPQHF.

CDR3 DNA sequence: TGTGCCAGCAGCTTCGAGAGAGGTCGGAGCACTGAAGCTTTCTTT. The encoded protein is CASSFERGRSTEAFF. The chain uses TRBV7-2 and TRBJ1-1; no clear D gene. This CDR3 has 15 amino acids. Looked up from germline, CDR1 is SGHTA and CDR2 is FQGNSA. Trimming cost V 3 bases and J 4 bases, with 15 bases left between them.

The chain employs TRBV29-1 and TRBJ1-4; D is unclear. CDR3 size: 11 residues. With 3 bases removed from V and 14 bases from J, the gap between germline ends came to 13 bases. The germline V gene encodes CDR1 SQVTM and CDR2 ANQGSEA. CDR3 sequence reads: CSVELGVGLFF. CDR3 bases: TGCAGCGTTGAGTTGGGAGTGGGGCTGTTTTTT.

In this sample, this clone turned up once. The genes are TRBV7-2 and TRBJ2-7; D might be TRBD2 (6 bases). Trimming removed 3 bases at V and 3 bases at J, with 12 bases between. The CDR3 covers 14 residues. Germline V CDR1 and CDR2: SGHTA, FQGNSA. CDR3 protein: CASSFGTERYEQYF. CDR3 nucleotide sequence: TGTGCCAGCAGCTTTGGGACTGAACGCTACGAGCAGTACTTC.

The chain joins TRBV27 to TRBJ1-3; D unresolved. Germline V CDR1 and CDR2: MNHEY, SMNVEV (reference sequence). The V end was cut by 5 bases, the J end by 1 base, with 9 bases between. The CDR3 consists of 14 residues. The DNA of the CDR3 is TGTGCCAGCAGTCCCCTCGGGTCTGGAAACACCATATATTTT. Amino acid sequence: CASSPLGSGNTIYF.

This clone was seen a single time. This CDR3 is CASSRKQGGPMEKLFF. In DNA form, the CDR3 reads TGCGCCAGCAGCCGAAAACAGGGCGGGCCAATGGAAAAACTGTTTTTT. The genes are TRBV4-3 and TRBJ1-4, with D maybe TRBD1 (6 bases). CDR1 and CDR2 (germline): LGHNA, YSLEER. V gave up 4 bases and J gave up 8 bases, with 20 bases separating them. This CDR3 contains 16 residues.